The rows below give T cell receptor beta chains drawn from one sample of a study of blood T cell repertoires in COVID-19. Measured with immunoSEQ multiplex PCR; TCRdb has only the in-frame clones, and not every one. The sample lists over 150,000 clones, around 84% occurring once. Sequencing was performed on peripheral blood. The receptors were gathered from a man at least 80 years old with acute or convalescent COVID-19. CDR3s leave out the opening cysteine and the closing phenylalanine or tryptophan.

TRBV19	TRBJ1-2	ASSRSQGALANYGYT
TRBV27	TRBJ1-5	ASKLGRNQPQH
TRBV7-8	TRBJ1-1	ASSLDVLNTEAF
TRBV9	TRBJ1-6	ASSVEPGGDSPLH
TRBV5-8	TRBJ1-6	ASSRSGQYNSPLH
TRBV6-5	TRBJ2-7	ASSYLFRGSYEQY
TRBV11-1	TRBJ2-7	ASSPLAGGREQY
TRBV9	TRBJ1-1	ASSAEGNTEAF
TRBV30	TRBJ2-5	AWSLQETQY
TRBV3-1/TRBV3-2	TRBJ1-2	ASSQSWGQDYGYT
TRBV5-1	TRBJ2-2	ASSQTNTGELF
TRBV6-6	TRBJ2-7	ASSFDRQGPYYEQY
TRBV29-1	TRBJ1-2	SVQGGGYGYT
TRBV5-8	TRBJ2-5	ASVQDRVETQY
TRBV6-5	TRBJ1-3	ASSSGTGGNTIY
TRBV19	TRBJ2-3	ASKWRGAGTDTQY
TRBV5-1	TRBJ2-5	ASSSPVNQETQY
TRBV5-4	TRBJ1-6	ASSQGQGGSLH
TRBV18	TRBJ2-3	ASSPRTSGGADTQY
TRBV10-3	TRBJ2-3	AISRLSGEDTQY
TRBV10-3	TRBJ1-2	AISADSYGYT
TRBV15	TRBJ1-1	ATSRGAGELPEAF
TRBV18	TRBJ2-1	ASSYRSSGGANEQF
TRBV7-8	TRBJ1-2	ASSLGDRAYGYT
TRBV4-2	TRBJ1-3	ASSQEPGSSGNTIY
TRBV2	TRBJ1-4	ASRRQGIGEKLF
TRBV5-6	TRBJ1-2	ASSWRGLYGYT
TRBV5-5	TRBJ2-5	ASSGQWLAGVPQETQY
TRBV27	TRBJ1-2	ASSLSGQGAEYGYT
TRBV12-3/TRBV12-4	TRBJ1-2	ASQGGNYGYT
TRBV6-5	TRBJ2-7	ASTIQGSFHEQY
TRBV30	TRBJ1-2	AGGREVYGYT
TRBV24-1	TRBJ1-2	ATSQGTNYGYT